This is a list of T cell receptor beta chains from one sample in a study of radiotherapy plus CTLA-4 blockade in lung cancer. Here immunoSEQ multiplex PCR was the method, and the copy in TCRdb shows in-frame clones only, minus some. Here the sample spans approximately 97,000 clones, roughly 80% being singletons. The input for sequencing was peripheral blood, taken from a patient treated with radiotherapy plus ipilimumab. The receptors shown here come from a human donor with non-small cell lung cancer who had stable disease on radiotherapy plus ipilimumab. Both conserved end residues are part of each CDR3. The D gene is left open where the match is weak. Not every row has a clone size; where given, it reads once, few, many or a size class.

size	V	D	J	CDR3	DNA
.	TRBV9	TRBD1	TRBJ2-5	CASSRGQGGGETQYF	TGTGCCAGCAGCAGGGGACAGGGGGGCGGGGAGACCCAGTACTTC
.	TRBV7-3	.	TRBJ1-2	CASSLTGSTPLYGYTF	TGTGCCAGCAGCTTAACTGGCAGTACTCCTCTCTATGGCTACACCTTC
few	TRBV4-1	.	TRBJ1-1	CASSQVLNTEAFF	TGCGCCAGCAGCCAAGTCCTGAACACTGAAGCTTTCTTT
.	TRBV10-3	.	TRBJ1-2	CAISEVVNYGYTF	TGTGCCATCAGTGAGGTGGTTAACTATGGCTACACCTTC
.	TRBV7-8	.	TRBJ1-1	CASGQGGNTEAFF	TGTGCCAGCGGGCAGGGCGGGAACACTGAAGCTTTCTTT
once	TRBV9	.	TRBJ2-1	CASSVAGNEQFF	TGTGCCAGCAGCGTAGCGGGGAATGAGCAGTTCTTC
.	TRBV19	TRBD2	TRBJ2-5	CASSMVSGTYQETQYF	TGTGCCAGTAGTATGGTTAGCGGGACGTACCAAGAGACCCAGTACTTC
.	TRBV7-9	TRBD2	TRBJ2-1	CASSPGRASSYNEQFF	TGTGCCAGCAGCCCCGGGAGGGCAAGCTCCTACAATGAGCAGTTCTTC
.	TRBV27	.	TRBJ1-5	CASRSGEAGNQPQHF	TGTGCCAGCAGGTCAGGGGAAGCGGGGAATCAGCCCCAGCATTTT
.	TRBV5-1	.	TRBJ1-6	CASSLGNSPLHF	TGCGCCAGCAGCTTGGGGAATTCACCCCTCCACTTT
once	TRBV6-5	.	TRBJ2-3	CASSPPYRGEKQYF	TGTGCCAGCAGCCCACCCTATAGAGGAGAGAAGCAGTATTTT
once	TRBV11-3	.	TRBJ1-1	CASSLRAEGTEAFF	TGTGCCAGCAGCTTACGCGCGGAGGGCACTGAAGCTTTCTTT
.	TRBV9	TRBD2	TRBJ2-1	CASSMASGNEQFF	TGTGCCAGCAGTATGGCTAGCGGGAATGAGCAGTTCTTC
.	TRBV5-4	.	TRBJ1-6	CASSPVGSLFNSPLHF	TGTGCCAGCAGCCCCGTCGGCAGCCTTTTTAATTCACCCCTCCACTTT
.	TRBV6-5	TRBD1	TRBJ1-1	CASSTPGGTEAFF	TGTGCCAGCAGTACTCCAGGGGGCACTGAAGCTTTCTTT
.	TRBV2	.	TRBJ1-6	CASSGLPSSSYNSPLHF	TGTGCCAGCAGTGGACTCCCCTCGAGCTCCTATAATTCACCCCTCCACTTT
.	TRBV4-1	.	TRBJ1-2	CASSQAQGIGHYGYTF	TGCGCCAGCAGCCAAGCCCAGGGGATCGGCCACTATGGCTACACCTTC
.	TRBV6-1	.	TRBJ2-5	CASSEFGARETQYF	TGTGCCAGCAGTGAATTTGGGGCTCGGGAGACCCAGTACTTC
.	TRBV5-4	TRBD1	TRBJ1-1	CASSLGNTGGIAEAFF	TGTGCCAGCAGCTTGGGCAATACAGGGGGCATCGCTGAAGCTTTCTTT
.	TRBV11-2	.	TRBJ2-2	CASSFALNTGELFF	TGTGCCAGCAGCTTTGCTCTGAACACCGGGGAGCTGTTTTTT
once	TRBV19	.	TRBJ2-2	CASSIGSFGGVAGELFF	TGTGCCAGTAGTATAGGATCGTTCGGAGGGGTCGCCGGGGAGCTGTTTTTT
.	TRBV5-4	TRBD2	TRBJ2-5	CASSLSGGAQYF	TGTGCCAGCAGCTTGTCCGGGGGGGCCCAGTACTTC
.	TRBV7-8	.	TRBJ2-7	CASSPTSWTSSYEQYF	TGTGCCAGCAGCCCGACCTCTTGGACATCCTCCTACGAGCAGTACTTC
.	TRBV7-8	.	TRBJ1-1	CASSLATGRGTEAFF	TGTGCCAGCAGCTTGGCAACGGGGAGGGGGACTGAAGCTTTCTTT
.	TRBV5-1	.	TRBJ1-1	CASSSGDRPYTEAFF	TGCGCCAGCAGCTCAGGAGACAGACCCTACACTGAAGCTTTCTTT
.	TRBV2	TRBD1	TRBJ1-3	CASTDRTGNTIYF	TGTGCCAGCACGGACAGGACTGGAAACACCATATATTTT
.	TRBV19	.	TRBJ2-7	CASSSQQTRYEQYF	TGTGCCAGTAGTTCCCAGCAAACCCGATACGAGCAGTACTTC
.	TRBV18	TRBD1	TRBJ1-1	CASSPQGGTEAFF	TGTGCCAGCTCACCCCAGGGGGGAACTGAAGCTTTCTTT
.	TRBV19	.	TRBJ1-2	CASRIQGNYGYTF	TGTGCCAGTAGAATACAGGGAAACTATGGCTACACCTTC
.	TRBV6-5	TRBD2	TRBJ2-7	CASSKTSGGYEQYF	TGTGCCAGCAGCAAGACTAGCGGGGGGTACGAGCAGTACTTC
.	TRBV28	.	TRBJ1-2	CASSQGPNYGYTF	TGTGCCAGCAGCCAGGGGCCAAACTATGGCTACACCTTC
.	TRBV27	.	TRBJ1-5	CASSLGPSRSNQPQHF	TGTGCCAGCAGTTTAGGACCCAGCCGTAGCAATCAGCCCCAGCATTTT
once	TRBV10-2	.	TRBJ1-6	CASSENTGTPLHF	TGCGCCAGCAGTGAGAATACAGGGACACCCCTCCACTTT
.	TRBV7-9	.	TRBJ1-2	CASSFPSTGTGYTF	TGTGCCAGCAGCTTTCCTTCCACAGGGACTGGCTACACCTTC
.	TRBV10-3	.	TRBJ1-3	CAIGAARTIYF	TGTGCCATCGGGGCTGCCAGGACCATATATTTT
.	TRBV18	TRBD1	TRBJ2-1	CASSPPGTGNNEQFF	TGTGCCAGCTCACCACCCGGGACAGGGAACAATGAGCAGTTCTTC
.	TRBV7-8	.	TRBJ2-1	CASSLGGAGSYNEQFF	TGTGCCAGCAGCTTAGGTGGTGCGGGCTCCTACAATGAGCAGTTCTTC
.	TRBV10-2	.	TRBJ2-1	CASSGLDEQFF	TGCGCCAGCAGTGGCTTGGATGAGCAGTTCTTC
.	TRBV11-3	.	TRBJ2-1	CASSLRKTSSYNEQFF	TGTGCCAGCAGCTTAAGGAAGACGAGCTCCTACAATGAGCAGTTCTTC
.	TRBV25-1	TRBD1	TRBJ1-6	CASNPTGGGSPLHF	TGTGCCAGCAACCCCACAGGGGGTGGTTCACCCCTCCACTTT
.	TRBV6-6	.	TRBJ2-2	CASSLHHTGELFF	TGTGCCAGCAGTTTGCACCACACCGGGGAGCTGTTTTTT
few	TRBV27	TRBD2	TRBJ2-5	CASSLAASGGPGAQYF	TGTGCCAGCAGTTTGGCGGCTAGCGGGGGCCCAGGGGCCCAGTACTTC
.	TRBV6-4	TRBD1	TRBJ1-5	CASSEQGQQPQHF	TGTGCCAGCAGTGAACAGGGGCAACAGCCCCAGCATTTT
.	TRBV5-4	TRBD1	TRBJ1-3	CASSLGGTAGNTIYF	TGTGCCAGCAGCTTGGGTGGGACAGCCGGAAACACCATATATTTT
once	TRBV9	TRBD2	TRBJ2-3	CASSVSAGGRERRTDTQYF	TGTGCCAGCAGCGTAAGTGCGGGCGGGCGGGAGCGGCGCACAGATACGCAGTATTTT